Below are 7 T cell receptor beta chains sequenced from a single sample in a study of long-term antiretroviral therapy in people with HIV. Runs used v3.0 of the immunoSEQ assay and were done at survey level. Clones were read by immunoSEQ multiplex PCR, and TCRdb kept only the in-frame ones, dropping some. Counted here are more than 11,000 clones, about three quarters occurring once; the ten biggest clones make up roughly 18%. Sequenced here: unsorted PBMCs, sampled 1.3 years before starting antiretroviral therapy. These receptor sequences come from a man in his forties with HIV.

CDR3 in DNA: TGTGCCAGCAGCGTAGGGAAAACAGGGGGCTATGGCTACACCTTC. Its translation is CASSVGKTGGYGYTF. The chain is built from TRBV9 and TRBJ1-2; the match to TRBD1 covers 8 bases. Trimming cost V 0 bases and J 4 bases; bases outside gene matches: 5. There are 15 residues in the CDR3. Germline V lookup: CDR1 SGDLS, CDR2 YYNGEE.

DNA for the CDR3: TGTGCCATCAGTGGTGGAGGCGGCCCTCTTAACTATGGCTACACCTTC. This gives the protein CAISGGGGPLNYGYTF. The chain is built from TRBV10-3 and TRBJ1-2; D call uncertain. CDR1 ENHRY and CDR2 SYGVKD come from the germline V gene. CDR3 length equals 16 residues. Trimming stripped 4 bases from V and 1 base from J, with 16 bases between.

The V and J genes are TRBV19 and TRBJ2-7; D is ambiguous. Germline assignment: CDR1 LNHDA and CDR2 SQIVND (reference sequence). CDR3 length equals 13 residues. Deletions cut 3 bases from V and 3 bases from J, with 9 bases between. The CDR3 spells CASSIKTNYEQYF. The DNA of the CDR3 is TGTGCCAGTAGTATCAAGACAAACTACGAGCAGTACTTC.

This chain connects TRBV10-3 to TRBJ2-3, with D maybe TRBD1 (5 bases). Trimming stripped 3 bases from V and 2 bases from J, with 9 bases between. The length of the CDR3 is 14 residues. Germline V gives CDR1 ENHRY, CDR2 SYGVKD. CDR3 sequence reads: CAISDRGNTDTQYF. In DNA, the CDR3 is TGTGCCATCAGTGATAGGGGAAACACAGATACGCAGTATTTT.

The CDR3 DNA follows: TGTGCCAGCAGCTTAAACAGGGCCCCGGAGGGCGAGCAGTACTTC. It specifies CASSLNRAPEGEQYF. The chain has TRBV5-4 and TRBJ2-7, with D perhaps assigned TRBD1 or TRBD2 (6 bases each). Looked up from germline, CDR1 is SGHNT and CDR2 is YYREEE (reference sequence). V lost 2 bases to trimming and J lost 6 bases, with 18 bases between them. CDR3 length: 15 residues. The full variable domain, with the rest looked up from reference TRBV5-4 and TRBJ2-7, is ETGVTQSPTHLIKTRGQQVTLRCSSQSGHNTVSWYQQALGQGPQFIFQYYREEENGRGNFPPRFSGLQFPNYSSELNVNALELDDSALYLCASSLNRAPEGEQYFGPGTRLTVT.

This clone was observed a handful of times. This rearrangement joins TRBV13 to TRBJ2-3; 8 bases are shared with TRBD2. The V and J ends lost 2 bases and 1 base, in that order; junction bases with no gene match: 2. The germline V gene has CDR1 PRHDT and CDR2 FYEKMQ (reference sequence). The CDR3 has 15 residues. In DNA form, the CDR3 reads TGTGCCAGCAGCTTAAGAGCGGGGGGCACAGATACGCAGTATTTT. This codes for CASSLRAGGTDTQYF.

This chain connects TRBV6-1 to TRBJ1-5; 8 nucleotides align to TRBD1. CDR1 is MNHNS and CDR2 is SASEGT in the germline V gene. Germline trimming cut 8 bases from V and 5 bases from J; bases unmatched to any gene: 5. The length of the CDR3 is 13 residues. Here the CDR3 DNA reads TGTGCCAGCGGCAGGGGGCCCGATCAGCCCCAGCATTTT. Its translation is CASGRGPDQPQHF.